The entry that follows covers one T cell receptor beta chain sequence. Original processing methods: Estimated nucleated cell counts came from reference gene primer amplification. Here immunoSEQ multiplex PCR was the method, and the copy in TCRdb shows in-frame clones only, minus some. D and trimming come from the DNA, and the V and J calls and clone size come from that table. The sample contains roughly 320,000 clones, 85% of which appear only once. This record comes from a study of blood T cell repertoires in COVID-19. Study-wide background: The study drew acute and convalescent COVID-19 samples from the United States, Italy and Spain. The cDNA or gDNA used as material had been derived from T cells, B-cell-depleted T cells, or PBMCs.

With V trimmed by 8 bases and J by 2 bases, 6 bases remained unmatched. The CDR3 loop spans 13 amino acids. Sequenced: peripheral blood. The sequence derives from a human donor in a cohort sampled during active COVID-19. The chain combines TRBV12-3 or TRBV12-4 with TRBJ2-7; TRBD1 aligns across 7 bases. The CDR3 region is CASSGQAPYEQYF. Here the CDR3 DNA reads TGTGCCAGCTCTGGACAGGCCCCCTACGAGCAGTACTTC.